This entry lists 20 T cell receptor beta chains sequenced from one sample in a study of cytomegalovirus exposure and HLA in healthy donors. The PCR employed 60 Vbeta primers together with 13 Jbeta primers. This table comes from immunoSEQ multiplex PCR, and its TCRdb copy is limited to in-frame clones, with some not included. The sample includes some 170,000 clones, about 72% of them seen just once. The sample was PBMCs. The receptor source for this set is a human donor in good health.

This clone turned up a few times. The chain combines TRBV6-1 with TRBJ1-2, with 9 bases lining up with TRBD1. V lost 7 bases and J lost 6; bases outside the gene matches: 12. The CDR3 spans 15 residues. Per germline, CDR1 MNHNS and CDR2 SASEGT. The CDR3 sequence is CASIVSGTGKDGYTF. The CDR3, as DNA: TGTGCCAGCATCGTTTCCGGGACAGGGAAAGATGGCTACACCTTC.

The V gene is TRBV19, the J gene TRBJ2-7; a weak D match, TRBD2 (6 bases). The CDR3 has 13 amino acids. Germline V gene data show CDR1 as LNHDA and CDR2 as SQIVND (reference sequence). V lost 5 bases and J lost 1, with 9 bases in between. DNA for the CDR3: TGTGCCAGTAGTGCGGGGCCATCCTACGAGCAGTACTTC. Its protein product is CASSAGPSYEQYF.

This sequence joins TRBV5-1 and TRBJ1-2; D perhaps matches TRBD1 (6 bases). Germline assignment: CDR1 SGHRS and CDR2 YFSETQ. Trimming took 4 bases from V and 4 from J, leaving 11 bases between them. This CDR3 has 13 residues. The CDR3 loop is CASSVTGSYGYTF. The CDR3 bases are TGCGCCAGCAGCGTGACAGGCTCCTATGGCTACACCTTC.

The V gene is TRBV11-2, the J gene TRBJ1-6, with D perhaps matching TRBD1 (5 bases). CDR3 length equals 15 residues. CDR1 is SGHAT and CDR2 is FQNNGV in the germline V gene. V shed 0 bases and J shed 7 bases, with 10 bases lying between them. CDR3 bases: TGTGCCAGCAGCTTAGATGGGGGGACCAATTCACCCCTCCACTTT. Translated, it gives CASSLDGGTNSPLHF.

This clone was seen a handful of times. Its ends do not fully match the called genes, so a read error is possible. V usage is TRBV7-7 and J usage is TRBJ1-1; D might be TRBD1 (5 bases). CDR3 length equals 15 residues. CDR1 is SSHAT and CDR2 is FNYEAQ in the germline V gene (reference sequence). This chain's CDR3 is CASSPGGTGNTEAFF. The CDR3 nucleotides read TGTGCTAGCAGCCCGGGCGGAACAGGGAACACTGAAGCTTTCTTT.

The V gene is TRBV6-6, the J gene TRBJ1-3; 8 bases are a match to TRBD1. Germline CDR1 is MNHNY and CDR2 is SVGAGI (reference sequence). V shed 0 bases and J 4 bases; nucleotides not matched to a gene: 2. The CDR3 spans 15 residues. CDR3 protein: CASSYSRDRGNTIYF. In DNA form, the CDR3 reads TGTGCCAGCAGTTACTCCCGGGACAGGGGAAACACCATATATTTT.

The CDR3 spells CASSEGTGCGYTF. The DNA for the CDR3 is TGTGCCAGCAGTGAAGGGACAGGGTGTGGCTACACCTTC. The rearrangement links TRBV6-1 to TRBJ1-2, with TRBD1 matching over 8 bases. The CDR3 length is 13 residues. With V trimmed by 1 base and J by 7 bases, 2 bases remained unmatched. Looked up from germline, CDR1 is MNHNS and CDR2 is SASEGT.

The rearrangement joins TRBV9 to TRBJ1-1; no clear D. Trimming pared 4 bases from V and 1 base from J, leaving 20 bases between. The CDR3 spans 17 residues. The germline CDR1 and CDR2 sequences are SGDLS and YYNGEE. The CDR3 protein is CASSPSDGSLTNTEAFF. CDR3 DNA sequence: TGTGCCAGCAGCCCAAGCGACGGGAGTTTAACGAACACTGAAGCTTTCTTT.

The V call is TRBV9, the J call TRBJ1-2, with TRBD1 identical over 8 bases. The ends lost 3 bases at V and 8 bases at J; junction bases unmatched: 9. Germline V gene data show CDR1 as SGDLS and CDR2 as YYNGEE. This CDR3 comprises 14 residues. CDR3 in DNA: TGTGCCAGCAGCGAGGGGACAGGATCTCTGGGCTACACCTTC. This codes for CASSEGTGSLGYTF.

As regards this clone: The junction differs from germline at one of its ends, possibly a read error. The chain is built from TRBV7-7 and TRBJ1-5; 9 nucleotides match TRBD1. The CDR3 covers 13 residues. Germline V gene lookup returns CDR1 SSHAT and CDR2 FNYEAQ (reference sequence). The CDR3 nucleotides are TGTGCTAGCAGCCGGGACAGGGATCAGCCCCAGCATTTT. It encodes CASSRDRDQPQHF.

The chain employs TRBV7-2 and TRBJ1-1; weak D call: TRBD1 (5 bases). Germline CDR1 SGHTA, CDR2 FQGNSA. CDR3 length: 14 amino acids. V was clipped by 5 bases and J by 1 base, with 11 bases between them. CDR3 DNA: TGTGCCAGCAGCGTTATCAGGGAGAACACTGAAGCTTTCTTT. This translates into CASSVIRENTEAFF.

This chain connects TRBV7-9 to TRBJ2-7; D call uncertain. Per germline, CDR1 SEHNR and CDR2 FQNEAQ (reference sequence). V dropped 5 bases and J dropped 3 bases, with 5 bases sitting between them. The CDR3 is 11 amino acids. CDR3 nucleotides: TGTGCCAGCAGCCAAATCTACGAGCAGTACTTC. It is translated as CASSQIYEQYF.

The chain joins TRBV2 to TRBJ2-4; 10 bases agree with TRBD1. Germline trimming cut 7 bases from V and 1 base from J; bases unmatched to any gene: 10. Germline V gene lookup returns CDR1 SNHLY and CDR2 FYNNEI. The CDR3 has 17 residues. The CDR3 is CASTRTGTGVAKNIQYF. For the CDR3, the DNA is TGTGCCAGCACCCGAACCGGGACAGGGGTTGCCAAAAACATTCAGTACTTC.

The J gene is TRBJ1-2, the V gene TRBV5-8; D remains ambiguous. Looked up from germline, CDR1 is SGHTS and CDR2 is YDEGEE. Trimming shortened V by 4 bases and J by 7 bases, and 14 bases separated the two germline ends. This CDR3 contains 13 residues. The CDR3 loop reads CASSQTPAGGYTF. The CDR3 nucleotides are TGTGCCAGCAGCCAGACACCCGCCGGTGGCTACACCTTC.

The chain carries TRBV10-3 and TRBJ2-7; 8 bases fit TRBD1. Unmatched junction bases numbered 1, after V lost 2 bases and J lost 4 bases. In germline, CDR1 is ENHRY, CDR2 SYGVKD. The CDR3 contains 13 residues. This CDR3 reads CAISERQGYEQYF. CDR3 nucleotide sequence: TGTGCCATCAGTGAGAGACAGGGGTACGAGCAGTACTTC.

DNA of the CDR3: TGTGCCAGCTCACCTGTAGCGGGGCCTAGCACAGATACGCAGTATTTT. Amino acid sequence: CASSPVAGPSTDTQYF. The chain is built from TRBV18 and TRBJ2-3, with 8 bases fitting TRBD2. Germline assignment: CDR1 KGHSH and CDR2 LQKENI. Trimming at V came to 3 bases and at J to 0 bases, leaving 5 bases not matched to a gene. This CDR3 is built from 16 residues.

This rearrangement joins TRBV7-9 to TRBJ2-1; a possible D gene is TRBD1 (5 bases). This CDR3 is 15 amino acids long. The germline CDR1 and CDR2 sequences are SEHNR and FQNEAQ (reference sequence). Trimming took off 1 base at V and 6 bases at J, with 13 bases between the two ends. CDR3 amino acids: CASSLGQGLVNEQFF. CDR3 coding DNA: TGTGCCAGCAGCTTAGGGCAGGGTCTGGTCAATGAGCAGTTCTTC.

This clone appeared a single time. V usage is TRBV5-4 and J usage is TRBJ2-7; D is perhaps TRBD2 (7 bases). CDR1 is SGHNT, CDR2 YYREEE, per germline (reference sequence). This CDR3 has 14 residues. Trimming shortened V by 3 bases and J by 4 bases, and 14 bases separated the two germline ends. The CDR3 DNA follows: TGTGCCAGCAGCTGGGGCGGGGGCGGGTACGAGCAGTACTTC. It translates to CASSWGGGGYEQYF.

This clone was detected a few times. The chain carries TRBV4-1 and TRBJ2-1, with 10 bases that match TRBD2. Germline loops: CDR1 MGHRA, CDR2 YSYEKL. The V and J ends lost 4 bases and 7 bases, in that order; junction bases with no gene match: 16. The length of the CDR3 is 18 residues. The chain's CDR3 is CASSPYPALAGVLNEQFF. The CDR3 nucleotides read TGCGCCAGCAGCCCGTACCCGGCCCTAGCGGGGGTCTTGAATGAGCAGTTCTTC.

The rearrangement links TRBV7-9 to TRBJ2-3; the D gene is possibly TRBD2 (5 bases). The CDR3 extends over 15 amino acids. CDR1 and CDR2 from the germline V gene are SEHNR and FQNEAQ (reference sequence). The V gene lost 5 bases and the J gene lost 0 bases, with 12 bases spanning the gap. The DNA for the CDR3 is TGTGCCAGCAGCCCCTCCAGGAGGAGCACAGATACGCAGTATTTT. Its translation is CASSPSRRSTDTQYF.